The source of this TCR beta chain is a study of control samples from healthy donors and cancer patients (dated by TCRdb to the early 2020s). Concerning this clone: What this receptor recognizes is not known. No base-level quality is on record; no much larger clone is a single base apart.

The method behind the library was the immunoSEQ multiplex PCR assay. TCRdb obtained this table from immuneACCESS and retained in-frame rearrangements with V and J assigned. These tables miss some clones; where compared with another copy, unresolved V genes account for less than half of the shortfall, and the remainder is unexplained. For this sample the table gives 85,000 to 100,000 clones, of which approximately 93% were detected only once. The leading ten clones occupy 8% to 9.5% of the sample. Between the V and J ends, shortened by 7 bases and 2 bases respectively, the junction contains 18 bases. The CDR3 measures 15 amino acids from cysteine to phenylalanine. The retained sequence is limited to the CDR3, 45 bases, with the frame set at the first base. The germline V gene supplies CDR1 SGHRS and CDR2 YFSETQ.

This sequence was found in a man between 18 and 35 years old in good health. Sample: blood. The sequence links TRBV5-1 to TRBJ1-1; the D segment could be TRBD1, given 5 matching bases. CDR3 region: CASRRGWGDNTEAFF. The nucleotides are TGCGCCAGCCGACGTGGGTGGGGCGATAACACTGAAGCTTTCTTT.